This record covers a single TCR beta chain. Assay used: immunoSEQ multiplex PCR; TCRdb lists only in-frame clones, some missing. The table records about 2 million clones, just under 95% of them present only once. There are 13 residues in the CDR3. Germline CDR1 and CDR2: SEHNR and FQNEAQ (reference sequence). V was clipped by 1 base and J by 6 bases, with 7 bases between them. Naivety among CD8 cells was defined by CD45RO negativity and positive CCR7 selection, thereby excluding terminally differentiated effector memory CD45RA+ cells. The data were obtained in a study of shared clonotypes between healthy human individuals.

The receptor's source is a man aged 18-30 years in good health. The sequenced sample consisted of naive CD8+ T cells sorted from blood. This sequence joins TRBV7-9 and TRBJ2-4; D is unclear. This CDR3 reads CASSLGPLNIQYF. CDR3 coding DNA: TGTGCCAGCAGCTTAGGTCCCTTAAACATTCAGTACTTC. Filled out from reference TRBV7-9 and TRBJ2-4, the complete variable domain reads DTGVSQNPRHKITKRGQNVTFRCDPISEHNRLYWYRQTLGQGPEFLTYFQNEAQLEKSRLLSDRFSAERPKGSFSTLEIQRTEQGDSAMYLCASSLGPLNIQYFGAGTRLSVL.